This paragraph reports one TCR beta chain. Its antigen is not known. The PCR ran on 60 Vbeta and 13 Jbeta primers. The data were produced by immunoSEQ multiplex PCR, yet TCRdb's version contains in-frame clones alone and is incomplete. The sample lists some 130,000 clones, around 80% occurring once. J gave up 7 bases and V 4 bases, and 13 bases lay outside the gene matches. The germline CDR1 and CDR2 sequences are SGHRS and YFSETQ. CDR3 length: 15 residues. The entry originates in a study of cytomegalovirus exposure and HLA in healthy donors. Across the whole study: From around 180 million T cells, an earlier analysis saw 90 million to 130 million unique TCR beta sequences. Study observations and caveats: Later work found that TCR association rates differed between HLA loci; DRB1 had the most and HLA-C the fewest.

The source is a woman in her forties in good health and CMV-seronegative. This chain connects TRBV5-1 to TRBJ1-2; 7 bases agree with TRBD1. Specimen: PBMCs. CDR3 residues: CASSLTGDPGRGYTF. CDR3 bases: TGCGCCAGCAGCCTCACAGGGGACCCAGGCCGTGGCTACACCTTC. The variable domain in full, with the rest retrieved from reference TRBV5-1 and TRBJ1-2, is KAGVTQTPRYLIKTRGQQVTLSCSPISGHRSVSWYQQTPGQGLQFLFEYFSETQRNKGNFPGRFSGRQFSNSRSEMNVSTLELGDSALYLCASSLTGDPGRGYTFGSGTRLTVV.